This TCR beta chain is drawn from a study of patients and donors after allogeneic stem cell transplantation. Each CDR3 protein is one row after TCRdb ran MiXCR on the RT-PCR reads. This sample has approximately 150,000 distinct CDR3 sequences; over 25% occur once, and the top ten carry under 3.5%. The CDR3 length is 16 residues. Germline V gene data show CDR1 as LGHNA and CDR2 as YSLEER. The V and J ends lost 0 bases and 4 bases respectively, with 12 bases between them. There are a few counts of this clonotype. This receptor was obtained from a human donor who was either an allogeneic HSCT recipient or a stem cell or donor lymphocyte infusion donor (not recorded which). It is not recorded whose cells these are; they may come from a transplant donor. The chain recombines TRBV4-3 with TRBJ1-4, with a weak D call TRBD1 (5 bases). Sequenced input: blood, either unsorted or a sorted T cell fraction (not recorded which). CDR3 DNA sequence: TGCGCCAGCAGCCAAGATACCGGGGGGTTTAATGAAAAACTGTTTTTT. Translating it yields CASSQDTGGFNEKLFF.